Shown below are 3 T cell receptor beta chains from a single sample sequenced in a study of quantifying T cell responses using KT2 cells. Study summary: RNA was reverse transcribed with TCR alpha and beta constant-region primers.

Each cDNA got a UMI-containing oligo ligated at its 3' end. The first PCR ran around 4 cycles with an equimolar RC1.1 and RC1.2 beta primer mix. TCRdb ran MiXCR on the UMI-ligation and nested PCR reads and lists one entry per CDR3 protein. The sample lists 52,000 or so distinct CDR3 sequences, 9% to 15% occurring once. Material for sequencing was PBMCs spiked with cells of the T cell clone KT2. These receptor sequences come from a human donor.

This clonotype was counted ten times or more. The chain links TRBV7-4 to TRBJ2-7; tentatively, D is TRBD2 (5 bases). The CDR3 has 16 residues. The V end lost 2 bases, the J end lost 0 bases, and 14 bases lay between the germline ends. Looked up from germline, CDR1 is SGHVT and CDR2 is SQSDAQ. DNA for the CDR3: TGTGCCAGCAGCTTATCCATTTCCCGGGACTCCTACGAGCAGTACTTC. It specifies CASSLSISRDSYEQYF.

The sample holds a few counts of this clonotype. The rearrangement joins TRBV3-1 to TRBJ2-3; D is unclear. V lost 8 bases and J 0 bases, leaving 9 bases between the germline ends. Germline V lookup: CDR1 LGHDT, CDR2 YNNKEL (reference sequence). The CDR3 runs to 13 residues. In nucleotides, the CDR3 is TGTGCCAGCGGAGCTACTAGCACAGATACGCAGTATTTT. Translated, it gives CASGATSTDTQYF.

Of note for this clonotype: One end of the junction does not line up with germline, which may come from a read error. The chain carries TRBV15 and TRBJ1-2; possibly TRBD1 for D (6 bases). Germline values: CDR1 LNHNV, CDR2 YYDKDF (reference sequence). The length of the CDR3 is 14 residues. CDR3 sequence (DNA): TGTGCCACCTCTCTAATAGGGGGTAACGATGGCTACACCTTC. This codes for CATSLIGGNDGYTF.